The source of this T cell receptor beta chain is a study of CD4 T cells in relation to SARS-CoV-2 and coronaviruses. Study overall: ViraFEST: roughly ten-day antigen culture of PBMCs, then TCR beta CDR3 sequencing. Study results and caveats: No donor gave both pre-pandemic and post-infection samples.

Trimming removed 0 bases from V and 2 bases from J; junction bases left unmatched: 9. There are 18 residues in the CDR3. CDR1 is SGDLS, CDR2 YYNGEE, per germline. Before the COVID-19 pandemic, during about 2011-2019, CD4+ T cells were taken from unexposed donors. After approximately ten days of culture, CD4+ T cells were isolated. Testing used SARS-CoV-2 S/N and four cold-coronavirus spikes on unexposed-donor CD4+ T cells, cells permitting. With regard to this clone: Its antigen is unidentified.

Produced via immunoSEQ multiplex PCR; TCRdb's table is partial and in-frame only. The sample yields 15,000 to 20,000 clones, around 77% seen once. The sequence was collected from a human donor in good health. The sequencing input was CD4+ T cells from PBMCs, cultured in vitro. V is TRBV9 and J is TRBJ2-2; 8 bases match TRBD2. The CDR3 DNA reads TGTGCCAGCAGCGTAGAAACGGGAGGGTCCTTTAACACCGGGGAGCTGTTTTTT. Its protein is CASSVETGGSFNTGELFF. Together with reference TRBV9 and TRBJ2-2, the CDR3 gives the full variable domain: DSGVTQTPKHLITATGQRVTLRCSPRSGDLSVYWYQQSLDQGLQFLIQYYNGEERAKGNILERFSAQQFPDLHSELNLSSLELGDSALYFCASSVETGGSFNTGELFFGEGSRLTVL.